The 20 T cell receptor beta chains reported below all come from one sample, sequenced in a study of cytomegalovirus exposure and HLA in healthy donors. PCR primers comprised 60 Vbeta and 13 Jbeta primers. The table came from immunoSEQ multiplex PCR; TCRdb's copy has only in-frame clones and leaves some out. The table shows over 100,000 clones, with roughly 70% occurring only once. Sequenced sample: PBMCs. The receptors originated from a man younger than 40 in good health and CMV-seropositive.

Regarding this clone: One end of the junction varies from germline; a read error may be responsible. V and J are TRBV27 and TRBJ2-5; 12 bases align to TRBD2. The CDR3 loop spans 13 amino acids. CDR1 is MNHEY, CDR2 SMNVEV, per germline (reference sequence). As DNA, the CDR3 is TGTGCCAGCAGGGGGACTAGCGGGCTGAGGACAAACTTC. Translating gives CASRGTSGLRTNF.

The rearrangement joins TRBV29-1 to TRBJ2-1; TRBD2 agrees at 10 bases. V gave up 3 bases and J gave up 7 bases; unmatched junction bases: 12. Germline CDR1 reads SQVTM; CDR2 reads ANQGSEA. The length of the CDR3 is 16 residues. This CDR3 is CSVDDGLAGVGNEQFF. In nucleotides, the CDR3 is TGCAGCGTTGATGATGGGCTAGCGGGAGTAGGGAATGAGCAGTTCTTC.

The V and J genes are TRBV9 and TRBJ1-6; 9 bases match TRBD1. This CDR3 has 15 residues. Trimming at V came to 1 base and at J to 10 bases, leaving 6 bases not matched to a gene. The V gene's germline CDR1 is SGDLS and CDR2 YYNGEE. The CDR3 DNA reads as TGTGCCAGCAGCGTACGTGGACAGGGGAACTCACCCCTCCACTTT. It specifies CASSVRGQGNSPLHF.

The chain carries TRBV6-1 and TRBJ1-2, with 7 bases aligning to TRBD1. Per the germline V gene, CDR1 is MNHNS and CDR2 is SASEGT. V trimming: 7 bases; J trimming: 3 bases; junction bases outside the gene matches: 5. The length of the CDR3 is 13 residues. The CDR3: CASNPTGYYGYTF. As DNA, the CDR3 is TGTGCCAGCAACCCGACAGGGTACTATGGCTACACCTTC.

The genes are TRBV5-1 and TRBJ1-1; D might be TRBD1 (5 bases). Germline V CDR1 and CDR2: SGHRS, YFSETQ. The CDR3 totals 16 residues. V shed 3 bases and J shed 1 base, with 16 bases lying between them. The DNA of the CDR3 is TGCGCCAGCAGCTCCCGGGACTTAAGGGGGAACACTGAAGCTTTCTTT. It specifies CASSSRDLRGNTEAFF.

The chain joins TRBV7-8 to TRBJ2-1; the match to TRBD2 covers 10 bases. J lost 7 bases, V lost 5 bases, and 8 bases had no gene match. The CDR3 contains 15 residues. The germline V gene encodes CDR1 SGHVS and CDR2 FQNEAQ. The CDR3 region has the DNA TGTGCCAGCAGCCTAAGCGGGAGGGCGTCGAATGAGCAGTTCTTC. Amino acid sequence: CASSLSGRASNEQFF.

The V and J genes are TRBV7-2 and TRBJ1-5, with 8 bases fitting TRBD1. CDR1 and CDR2 (germline): SGHTA, FQGNSA. V shed 3 bases and J 2 bases; nucleotides not matched to a gene: 3. The length of the CDR3 is 15 residues. As DNA, the CDR3 is TGTGCCAGCAGCTTTCAGGGGGCAGGCAATCAGCCCCAGCATTTT. Translating it yields CASSFQGAGNQPQHF.

The chain is built from TRBV13 and TRBJ1-1; D not certain. Trimming removed 4 bases at V and 5 bases at J, with 2 bases between. CDR1 is PRHDT and CDR2 is FYEKMQ in the germline V gene (reference sequence). The CDR3 totals 10 residues. The CDR3 here is CASSSTEAFF. As DNA, the CDR3 is TGTGCCAGCAGCTCGACTGAAGCTTTCTTT.

J is TRBJ2-3 and V is TRBV5-6, with TRBD2 identical over 8 bases. The junction had 3 bases not matched to a gene; V was cut back by 3 bases and J by 3 bases. The germline V gene encodes CDR1 SGHDT and CDR2 YYEEEE. This CDR3 has 14 amino acids. This CDR3 reads CASSSGLATDTQYF. CDR3 nucleotide sequence: TGTGCCAGCAGCTCTGGACTAGCAACAGATACGCAGTATTTT.

V gene TRBV19 combines with J gene TRBJ2-1; D is perhaps TRBD1 (5 bases). This CDR3 comprises 13 residues. V was cut by 7 bases and J by 4 bases, with 11 bases left in between. The germline V gene encodes CDR1 LNHDA and CDR2 SQIVND (reference sequence). The CDR3: CASTSGWYNEQFF. The CDR3 nucleotides are TGTGCCAGTACCTCAGGGTGGTACAATGAGCAGTTCTTC.

The chain carries TRBV4-2 and TRBJ1-6; 12 positions agree with TRBD1. The CDR3 totals 17 residues. The germline V gene encodes CDR1 LGHNA and CDR2 YNFKEQ. Trimming took 3 bases from V and 7 from J; bases not matched to a gene: 7. CDR3: CASSQGTGGIGNSPLHF. The CDR3 DNA reads TGTGCCAGCAGCCAGGGGACAGGGGGCATAGGAAATTCACCCCTCCACTTT.

On this clone itself: One end of the junction fails to match germline, which may point to a read error. The rearrangement joins TRBV11-3 to TRBJ1-2, with a weak D call TRBD1 (5 bases). The CDR3 covers 16 residues. Germline CDR1 SGHNT, CDR2 YENEEA. The CDR3 region has the DNA TGTGCCAACAGCTTCTTGCAGGAGGGGCCTAACTATGGCTACACCTTC. Encoded protein: CANSFLQEGPNYGYTF.

The J gene is TRBJ2-7, the V gene TRBV5-6, with TRBD2 identical over 16 bases. The V and J ends lost 3 bases and 4 bases, in that order; junction bases with no gene match: 1. Per the germline V gene, CDR1 is SGHDT and CDR2 is YYEEEE. The CDR3 runs 15 residues. CDR3 amino acids: CASSSGLAGGYEQYV. DNA for the CDR3: TGTGCCAGCAGCTCGGGACTAGCGGGAGGGTACGAGCAGTACGTC.

This clone was seen more than once but under ten times. V is TRBV7-9 and J is TRBJ2-1, with TRBD2 as a possible D gene (6 bases). V was trimmed by 1 base and J by 0 bases, leaving 16 bases between them. This CDR3 has 18 residues. Germline V lookup: CDR1 SEHNR, CDR2 FQNEAQ (reference sequence). In DNA form, the CDR3 reads TGTGCCAGCAGCTTAGTGGTGGCGGGGTCGAGCTCCTACAATGAGCAGTTCTTC. It codes for CASSLVVAGSSSYNEQFF.

The V call is TRBV29-1, the J call TRBJ1-1; 12 bases agree with TRBD1. The ends lost 3 bases at V and 10 bases at J; junction bases unmatched: 9. Germline V gene lookup returns CDR1 SQVTM and CDR2 ANQGSEA. The CDR3 consists of 14 residues. CDR3 bases: TGCAGCGTTGACCCGGGACAGGGGGCCGAGGGAGCTTTCTTT. It encodes CSVDPGQGAEGAFF.

J is TRBJ2-7 and V is TRBV7-2; no firm D call. The CDR3 covers 13 residues. The V end was cut by 6 bases, the J end by 2 bases, with 11 bases between. Germline CDR1 and CDR2: SGHTA and FQGNSA. The CDR3 loop is CASRVLSTYEQYF. Written as DNA, the CDR3 is TGTGCCAGCAGGGTCCTATCGACCTACGAGCAGTACTTC.

This chain links TRBV7-9 with TRBJ1-4, with D perhaps matching TRBD1 (5 bases). V shed 4 bases and J shed 1 base, with 19 bases lying between them. The CDR3 is made up of 18 amino acids. CDR1 SEHNR and CDR2 FQNEAQ come from the germline V gene (reference sequence). The CDR3 is CASSWARAGAQTNEKLFF. CDR3 nucleotides: TGTGCCAGCAGCTGGGCCAGGGCTGGAGCACAAACTAATGAAAAACTGTTTTTT.

This sequence joins TRBV19 and TRBJ2-7, with 7 nucleotides matching TRBD2. CDR3 length: 15 amino acids. Per germline, CDR1 LNHDA and CDR2 SQIVND (reference sequence). The trim removed 6 bases at V and 2 bases at J, leaving 10 bases unmatched. This CDR3 is CASSPGPGRTYEQYV. CDR3 coding DNA: TGTGCCAGTAGCCCGGGACCCGGGAGGACCTACGAGCAGTACGTC.

This chain connects TRBV19 to TRBJ2-7; 9 bases line up with TRBD2. This CDR3 has 15 amino acids. Losses at the gene ends were 7 bases for V and 1 base for J; bases not matched to a gene: 8. The germline V gene has CDR1 LNHDA and CDR2 SQIVND (reference sequence). CDR3 DNA sequence: TGTGCCAGTAATAGCGGGGGCCTAAGTTCCTACGAGCAGTACTTC. It specifies CASNSGGLSSYEQYF.

In this sample, this clone turned up a few times. The V and J genes are TRBV6-1 and TRBJ1-2; 9 bases agree with TRBD1. Germline loops: CDR1 MNHNS, CDR2 SASEGT. V trimming: 3 bases; J trimming: 7 bases; junction bases outside the gene matches: 6. The length of the CDR3 is 14 residues. The CDR3 sequence is CASSDSDRGGGYTF. CDR3 DNA: TGTGCCAGCAGTGACTCGGACAGGGGAGGTGGCTACACCTTC.